This entry lists 29 T cell receptor beta chains sequenced from one sample in a study of CD8+CD57+ T cells in acquired aplastic anemia. The TCR beta profiling, which covered VDJ combination and CDR3 sequence, was carried out using genomic DNA as the template. TCRdb re-called the reads through MiXCR, storing one row per CDR3 protein. The sample lists roughly 58,000 distinct CDR3 sequences; about 50% were seen once. The sequenced sample consisted of sorted CD4+, CD8+, or CD8+CD57+ T cells (not recorded which) from PBMCs. All receptors derive from a human donor in good health, serving as a control.

This clonotype was observed once. The J gene is TRBJ2-7, the V gene TRBV15; TRBD1 agrees at 7 bases. Germline V gene lookup returns CDR1 LNHNV and CDR2 YYDKDF (reference sequence). The CDR3 is made up of 15 amino acids. Losses at the gene ends were 1 base for V and 0 bases for J; bases not matched to a gene: 3. CDR3 in amino acids: CATSRGGGLSYEQYF. The CDR3 bases are TGTGCCACCAGCAGAGGAGGGGGCCTCTCCTACGAGCAGTACTTC. Combining the CDR3 with reference TRBV15 and TRBJ2-7 gives the whole variable domain DAMVIQNPRYQVTQFGKPVTLSCSQTLNHNVMYWYQQKSSQAPKLLFHYYDKDFNNEADTPDNFQSRRPNTSFCFLDIRSPGLGDTAMYLCATSRGGGLSYEQYFGPGTRLTVT.

V usage is TRBV7-8 and J usage is TRBJ2-7; 7 bases match TRBD1. Germline V gene data show CDR1 as SGHVS and CDR2 as FQNEAQ. The CDR3 runs 13 residues. The V gene end was trimmed by 2 bases and the J gene end by 3 bases; junction bases not matched to a gene: 1. The CDR3 region is CASSLRDSYEQYF. The CDR3 region has the DNA TGTGCCAGCAGCTTACGGGACAGCTACGAGCAGTACTTC.

This clonotype is labeled as medium-sized. This chain connects TRBV15 to TRBJ1-4; possibly TRBD1 for D (5 bases). Germline-derived CDR1 and CDR2 are LNHNV and YYDKDF (reference sequence). The V and J ends lost 10 bases and 1 base respectively, with 10 bases between them. The CDR3 sequence is 13 residues long. The CDR3 region has the DNA TGTGCCATTCCGGGGGGAACTAATGAAAAACTGTTTTTT. Protein sequence: CAIPGGTNEKLFF.

This clonotype was seen many times. The chain links TRBV27 to TRBJ2-3; D remains ambiguous. With 0 bases removed from V and 6 bases from J, the gap between germline ends came to 13 bases. This CDR3 spans 15 amino acids. In germline, CDR1 is MNHEY, CDR2 SMNVEV (reference sequence). In DNA, the CDR3 is TGTGCCAGCAGTTTATCGAAGAAGGGTTCGGATACGCAGTATTTT. Translated: CASSLSKKGSDTQYF.

Within the sample, this clonotype is medium-sized (0.01 to 0.1%). The chain links TRBV19 to TRBJ2-7, with a tentative D call TRBD2 (5 bases). This CDR3 is built from 14 residues. CDR1 is LNHDA and CDR2 is SQIVND in the germline V gene (reference sequence). V lost 4 bases, J lost 2 bases, and 12 bases lay in between. The CDR3 DNA follows: TGTGCCAGTAGTAGCCAGGCCGGGGCCTACGAGCAGTACTTC. It specifies CASSSQAGAYEQYF. Full variable domain (outside the CDR3, taken from reference TRBV19 and TRBJ2-7): DGGITQSPKYLFRKEGQNVTLSCEQNLNHDAMYWYRQDPGQGLRLIYYSQIVNDFQKGDIAEGYSVSREKKESFPLTVTSAQKNPTAFYLCASSSQAGAYEQYFGPGTRLTVT.

This clonotype was seen only once. This chain joins TRBV7-9 and TRBJ1-2, with TRBD1 identical over 10 bases. V lost 3 bases and J lost 7; bases outside the gene matches: 5. The CDR3 is 14 residues long. The germline V gene encodes CDR1 SEHNR and CDR2 FQNEAQ (reference sequence). This chain's CDR3 is CASSFDRGQGGYTF. DNA of the CDR3: TGTGCCAGCAGCTTCGACAGGGGGCAGGGTGGCTACACCTTC.

Regarding this clonotype: Relative to the germline gene, one junction end is altered; a read error may explain this. CDR3 protein: CAGSLGQEHNEQFF. CDR3 DNA sequence: TGCGCCGGCAGCTTGGGACAGGAGCACAATGAGCAGTTCTTC. The chain combines TRBV5-1 with TRBJ2-1; 8 bases map to TRBD1. There are 14 residues in the CDR3. The germline V gene has CDR1 SGHRS and CDR2 YFSETQ.

This clonotype is classed as medium-sized. The chain uses TRBV24-1 and TRBJ2-7; maybe TRBD2 (5 bases). V was trimmed by 1 base and J by 0 bases, leaving 9 bases between them. The CDR3 runs to 15 residues. The germline V gene encodes CDR1 KGHDR and CDR2 SFDVKD. The CDR3 DNA is TGTGCCACCAGTGATTTTTTAGGGAGCTCCTACGAGCAGTACTTC. This codes for CATSDFLGSSYEQYF.

The rearrangement uses TRBV7-7 and TRBJ2-2; a weak D match, TRBD2 (6 bases). The CDR3 consists of 12 residues. Deletions cut 5 bases from V and 6 bases from J, with 7 bases between. Germline V gives CDR1 SSHAT, CDR2 FNYEAQ (reference sequence). CDR3 in DNA: TGTGCCAGCAGCGGGGACTCCGGGGAGCTGTTTTTT. It is translated as CASSGDSGELFF.

This clonotype showed up many times. V and J are TRBV4-1 and TRBJ1-5; 10 nucleotides match TRBD1. Germline CDR1 is MGHRA and CDR2 is YSYEKL. The CDR3 sequence is 15 residues long. The J segment lost 6 bases and the V segment lost 1 base, leaving 3 bases of the junction unmatched. CDR3 region: CASSQGQGAGQPQHF. DNA of the CDR3: TGCGCCAGCAGCCAAGGACAGGGGGCCGGTCAGCCCCAGCATTTT.

The chain uses TRBV19 and TRBJ2-7; TRBD2 matches 13 bases. Germline-derived CDR1 and CDR2 are LNHDA and SQIVND (reference sequence). The CDR3 contains 15 residues. Trimming cost V 6 bases and J 4 bases; bases outside gene matches: 6. DNA of the CDR3: TGTGCCAGTAGAAGAGGGACTAGCGGGATTTACGAGCAGTACTTC. This codes for CASRRGTSGIYEQYF.

This clonotype turned up a few times. The chain recombines TRBV2 with TRBJ2-5; 10 bases line up with TRBD1. CDR1 is SNHLY and CDR2 is FYNNEI in the germline V gene. The CDR3 is 16 amino acids. V lost 9 bases, J lost 2 bases, and 12 bases stayed unmatched. Here the CDR3 DNA reads TGTGCCAGTTCGACAGGGGGCTCCCTCCAACAAGAGACCCAGTACTTC. Translated, it gives CASSTGGSLQQETQYF.

This clonotype qualifies as medium-sized. The genes are TRBV19 and TRBJ1-6; perhaps TRBD1 as D (5 bases). The CDR3 consists of 16 residues. Deletions cut 3 bases from V and 7 bases from J, with 16 bases between. CDR1 is LNHDA, CDR2 SQIVND, per germline (reference sequence). The chain's CDR3 is CASSMGHETANSPLHF. The DNA for the CDR3 is TGTGCCAGTAGTATGGGTCACGAGACAGCGAATTCACCCCTCCACTTT. The full variable domain, completed using reference TRBV19 and TRBJ1-6, is DGGITQSPKYLFRKEGQNVTLSCEQNLNHDAMYWYRQDPGQGLRLIYYSQIVNDFQKGDIAEGYSVSREKKESFPLTVTSAQKNPTAFYLCASSMGHETANSPLHFGNGTRLTVT.

This clonotype was recorded a few times. This sequence joins TRBV10-3 and TRBJ2-7; 8 bases fit TRBD1. Germline V CDR1 and CDR2: ENHRY, SYGVKD. With 4 bases clipped from V and 1 base from J, the junction kept 0 bases outside the gene matches. The CDR3 consists of 13 residues. The CDR3 sequence: CAISGDRSYEQYF. CDR3 bases: TGTGCCATCAGTGGGGACAGGTCCTACGAGCAGTACTTC.

Here the CDR3 reads CASGRDSPYEQYF. Here the CDR3 DNA reads TGTGCCAGCGGTCGGGACTCCCCCTACGAGCAGTACTTC. The J gene is TRBJ2-7, the V gene TRBV2, with D possibly matching TRBD2 (6 bases). V was clipped by 8 bases and J by 2 bases, with 13 bases between them. CDR3 length equals 13 residues. Germline V gene sequence: CDR1 SNHLY, CDR2 FYNNEI.

This chain links TRBV29-1 with TRBJ2-1, with TRBD1 identical over 9 bases. CDR1 and CDR2 (germline): SQVTM, ANQGSEA. The V gene end was trimmed by 3 bases and the J gene end by 2 bases; junction bases not matched to a gene: 8. The CDR3 contains 16 residues. CDR3 sequence (DNA): TGCAGCGTTGAGGGAACCCGGGACAGGGCCTACAATGAGCAGTTCTTC. Protein sequence: CSVEGTRDRAYNEQFF.

This clonotype was found a few times. The V and J genes are TRBV2 and TRBJ2-7, with 10 bases lining up with TRBD2. Trimming removed 4 bases from V and 3 bases from J; junction bases left unmatched: 6. The CDR3 extends over 15 amino acids. In germline, CDR1 is SNHLY, CDR2 FYNNEI. The CDR3 loop is CASSAVASGSYEQYF. In nucleotides, the CDR3 is TGTGCCAGCAGTGCTGTGGCTAGCGGGAGCTACGAGCAGTACTTC.

The gene calls are TRBV10-3 and TRBJ1-1, with D perhaps TRBD1 (6 bases). V was pared by 0 bases and J by 5 bases, with 13 bases between. The CDR3 consists of 15 residues. Germline V CDR1 and CDR2: ENHRY, SYGVKD. DNA for the CDR3: TGTGCCATCAGTGAGTCGCCAGGGGTCCGTACTGAAGCTTTCTTT. It encodes CAISESPGVRTEAFF.

This sequence joins TRBV2 and TRBJ1-4; possibly TRBD1 for D (5 bases). Per the germline V gene, CDR1 is SNHLY and CDR2 is FYNNEI. This CDR3 contains 14 residues. With 3 bases removed from V and 7 bases from J, the gap between germline ends came to 12 bases. CDR3 region: CASSDPKGTEKLFF. The CDR3, as DNA: TGTGCCAGCAGTGATCCCAAGGGGACTGAAAAACTGTTTTTT.

The chain carries TRBV19 and TRBJ1-1, with a tentative D call TRBD1 (5 bases). The CDR3 consists of 14 residues. Germline lookup yields CDR1 LNHDA and CDR2 SQIVND (reference sequence). V lost 8 bases and J 0 bases, leaving 13 bases between the germline ends. This chain's CDR3 is CASSRGTVNTEAFF. The DNA of the CDR3 is TGTGCCAGTTCCCGAGGGACGGTGAACACTGAAGCTTTCTTT.

V and J are TRBV25-1 and TRBJ2-6, with D possibly TRBD1 on 6 matching bases. Trimming cost V 4 bases and J 4 bases, with 17 bases left between them. Per germline, CDR1 MGHDK and CDR2 SYGVNS. The CDR3 is 17 residues long. The CDR3 coding sequence is TGTGCCAGCAGTGCTAGGGACACCCTGGGGGGGGCCAACGTCCTGACTTTC. This translates into CASSARDTLGGANVLTF.

This sequence joins TRBV15 and TRBJ1-1; D ambiguous. The V gene lost 4 bases and the J gene lost 3 bases, with 12 bases spanning the gap. This CDR3 region has 14 residues. From germline, CDR1 is LNHNV and CDR2 YYDKDF (reference sequence). The CDR3 region is CATSTIGGDTEAFF. The DNA of the CDR3 is TGTGCCACCAGCACAATCGGCGGGGACACTGAAGCTTTCTTT.

The CDR3 sequence: CASSLFSPSSYNEQFF. The CDR3 DNA follows: TGTGCCAGCAGCTTATTTTCTCCTAGCTCCTACAATGAGCAGTTCTTC. This chain joins TRBV11-1 and TRBJ2-1; D is undetermined. Trimming cost V 2 bases and J 0 bases, with 11 bases left between them. Per the germline V gene, CDR1 is SGHAT and CDR2 is FQDESV (reference sequence). The CDR3 length is 16 residues.

The genes are TRBV25-1 and TRBJ2-5, with unresolved D. In germline, CDR1 is MGHDK, CDR2 SYGVNS. CDR3 size: 13 residues. The V end was cut by 4 bases, the J end by 4 bases, with 10 bases between. CDR3 protein: CASSGGISETQYF. As DNA, the CDR3 is TGTGCCAGCAGTGGAGGTATCTCAGAGACCCAGTACTTC.

In this sample, this clonotype turned up many times. The V gene is TRBV20-1, the J gene TRBJ2-5; 12 nucleotides align to TRBD2. CDR3 size: 12 residues. The V segment lost 7 bases and the J segment 5 bases; nucleotides outside the gene matches: 2. Germline lookup yields CDR1 DFQATT and CDR2 SNEGSKA (reference sequence). Written as DNA, the CDR3 is TGCAGTGTTGGACTAGCGGGGGAGACCCAGTACTTC. Translated: CSVGLAGETQYF.

About this clonotype itself: It is likely a read error, because the conserved phenylalanine at the end of the CDR3 is missing. The rearrangement joins TRBV19 to TRBJ1-5, with 7 bases fitting TRBD1. There are 16 residues in the CDR3. CDR1 LNHDA and CDR2 SQIVND come from the germline V gene (reference sequence). The J segment lost 0 bases and the V segment lost 2 bases, leaving 4 bases of the junction unmatched. CDR3 nucleotides: TGTGCCAGTAGTATACCGGGACAGAATAGCAATCAGCCCCAGCATTCT. Its protein product is CASSIPGQNSNQPQHS.

V usage is TRBV10-3 and J usage is TRBJ1-4, with D perhaps matching TRBD1 (5 bases). V dropped 8 bases and J dropped 7 bases, with 14 bases sitting between them. Germline V gene sequence: CDR1 ENHRY, CDR2 SYGVKD. This CDR3 region has 13 residues. The CDR3 sequence: CAIGGILGEKLFF. The CDR3 DNA follows: TGTGCCATCGGGGGGATATTGGGTGAAAAACTGTTTTTT.

V gene TRBV10-2 combines with J gene TRBJ2-5, with 7 bases fitting TRBD1. Germline trimming cut 2 bases from V and 6 bases from J; bases unmatched to any gene: 3. This CDR3 is built from 13 residues. Germline V gene sequence: CDR1 WSHSY, CDR2 SAAADI. The CDR3 spells CASSEGQVKTQYF. CDR3 coding DNA: TGCGCCAGCAGTGAGGGACAGGTGAAGACCCAGTACTTC.

This clonotype was seen many times. V is TRBV11-1 and J is TRBJ2-1, with D perhaps TRBD2 (6 bases). This CDR3 comprises 15 residues. V lost 4 bases and J 4 bases, leaving 14 bases between the germline ends. Germline loops: CDR1 SGHAT, CDR2 FQDESV (reference sequence). CDR3 sequence reads: CASSSSEGRYNEQFF. In DNA form, the CDR3 reads TGTGCCAGCAGCTCTAGCGAGGGAAGGTACAATGAGCAGTTCTTC.